The clone carrying this T cell receptor beta chain was detected only once. Trimming left V 6 bases short and J 3 bases short, with 17 bases between. This CDR3 spans 15 amino acids. Germline CDR1 and CDR2: MNHEY and SMNVEV (reference sequence). This record belongs to a study of shared clonotypes between healthy human individuals. Libraries were prepared by immunoSEQ multiplex PCR; TCRdb keeps only in-frame clonotypes and omits some of them. The repertoire holds 2,500,000 or so clones, with over 85% as singletons. The sequenced sample was naive CD4+ T cells from PBMCs. The subset was: CD45RA+ positively selected. The origin of this receptor is a man aged 18 to 29 in good health. Some clones in this sample may be carry-over from other donors' samples. The V call is TRBV27, the J call TRBJ1-2, with a weak D call TRBD1 (6 bases). The CDR3, as DNA: TGTGCCAGCAGGCCAGGGACACTTAGGGACTATGGCTACACCTTC. Its protein is CASRPGTLRDYGYTF.